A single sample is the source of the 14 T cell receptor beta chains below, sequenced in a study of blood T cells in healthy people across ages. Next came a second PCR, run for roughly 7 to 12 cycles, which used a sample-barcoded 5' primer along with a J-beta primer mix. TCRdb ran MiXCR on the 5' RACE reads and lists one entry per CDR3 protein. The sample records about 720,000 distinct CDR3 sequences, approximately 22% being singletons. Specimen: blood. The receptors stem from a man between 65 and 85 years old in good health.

CDR3 in DNA: TGTGCCAGCAGTGACTGGGGACAGGGAGTAGCTTTCTTT. This gives the protein CASSDWGQGVAFF. The V call is TRBV6-4, the J call TRBJ1-1; TRBD1 agrees at 9 bases. This CDR3 comprises 13 residues. The V gene's germline CDR1 is MRHNA and CDR2 SNTAGT. After removal of 1 base from V and 10 bases from J, the junction contained 4 bases not matched to a gene.

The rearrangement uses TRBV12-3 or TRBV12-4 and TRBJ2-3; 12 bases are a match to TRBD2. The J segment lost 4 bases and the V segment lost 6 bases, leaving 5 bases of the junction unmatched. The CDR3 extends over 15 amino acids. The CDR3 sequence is CASRLAGGPSDTQYF. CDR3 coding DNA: TGTGCCAGCAGGCTAGCGGGGGGGCCATCAGATACGCAGTATTTT.

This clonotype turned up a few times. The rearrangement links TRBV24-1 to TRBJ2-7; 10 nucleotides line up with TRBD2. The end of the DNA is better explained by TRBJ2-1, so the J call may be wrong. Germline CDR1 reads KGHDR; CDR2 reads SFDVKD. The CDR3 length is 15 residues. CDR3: CATSGGLAGVNEQFF. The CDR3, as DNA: TGTGCCACCAGTGGTGGGCTAGCGGGAGTCAATGAGCAGTTCTTC.

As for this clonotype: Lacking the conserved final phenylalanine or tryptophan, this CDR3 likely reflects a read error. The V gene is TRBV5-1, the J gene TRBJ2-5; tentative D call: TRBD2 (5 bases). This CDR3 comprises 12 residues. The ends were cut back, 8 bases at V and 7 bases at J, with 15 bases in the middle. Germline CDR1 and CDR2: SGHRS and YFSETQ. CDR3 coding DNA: TGCGCCAGTAGCACCCACGAGGGGACCCAGTACCTC. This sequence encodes CASSTHEGTQYL.

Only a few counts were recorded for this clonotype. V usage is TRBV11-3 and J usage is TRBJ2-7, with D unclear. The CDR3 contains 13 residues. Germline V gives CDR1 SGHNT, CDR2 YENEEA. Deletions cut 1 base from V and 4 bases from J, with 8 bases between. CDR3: CASSLGHLYEQYV. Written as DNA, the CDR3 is TGTGCCAGCAGCTTAGGCCACTTATACGAGCAGTACGTC.

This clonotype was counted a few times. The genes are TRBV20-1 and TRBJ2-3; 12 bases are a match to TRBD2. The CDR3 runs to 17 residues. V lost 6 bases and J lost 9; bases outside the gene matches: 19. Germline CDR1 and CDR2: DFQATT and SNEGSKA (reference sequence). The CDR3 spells CSAQNPGTSGFGATQYF. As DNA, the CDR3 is TGCAGTGCCCAAAACCCCGGGACTAGCGGGTTTGGGGCCACGCAGTATTTT.

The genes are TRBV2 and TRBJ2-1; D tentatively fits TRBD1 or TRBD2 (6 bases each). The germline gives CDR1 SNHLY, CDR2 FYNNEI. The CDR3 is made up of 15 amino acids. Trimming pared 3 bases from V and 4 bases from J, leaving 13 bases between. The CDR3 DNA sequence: TGTGCCAGCAGTGAGGATAGAGGGGGGTACAATGAGCAGTTCTTC. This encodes CASSEDRGGYNEQFF.

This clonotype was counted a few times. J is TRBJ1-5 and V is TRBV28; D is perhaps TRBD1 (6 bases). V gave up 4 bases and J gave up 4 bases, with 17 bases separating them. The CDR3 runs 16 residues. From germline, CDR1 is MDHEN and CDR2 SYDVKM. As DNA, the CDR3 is TGTGCCAGCAGTTACTATGGACAGACCTTGAATCAGCCCCAGCATTTT. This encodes CASSYYGQTLNQPQHF. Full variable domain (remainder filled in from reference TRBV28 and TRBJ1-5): DVKVTQSSRYLVKRTGEKVFLECVQDMDHENMFWYRQDPGLGLRLIYFSYDVKMKEKGDIPEGYSVSREKKERFSLILESASTNQTSMYLCASSYYGQTLNQPQHFGDGTRLSIL.

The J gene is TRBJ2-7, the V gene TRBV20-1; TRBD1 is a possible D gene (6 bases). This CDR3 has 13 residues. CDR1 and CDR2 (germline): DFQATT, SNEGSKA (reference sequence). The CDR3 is CTARGRVFPEQYF. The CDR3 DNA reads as TGCACAGCCAGGGGACGAGTATTCCCGGAGCAGTACTTC.

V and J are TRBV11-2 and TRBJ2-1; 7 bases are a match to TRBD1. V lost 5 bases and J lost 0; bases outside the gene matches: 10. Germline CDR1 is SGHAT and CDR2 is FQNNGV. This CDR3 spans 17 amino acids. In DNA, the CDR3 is TGTGCCAGCAGCCTTAAAGGGGGCGCGGTCTCCTACAATGAGCAGTTCTTC. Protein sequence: CASSLKGGAVSYNEQFF. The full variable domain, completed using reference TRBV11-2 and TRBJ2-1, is EAGVAQSPRYKIIEKRQSVAFWCNPISGHATLYWYQQILGQGPKLLIQFQNNGVVDDSQLPKDRFSAERLKGVDSTLKIQPAKLEDSAVYLCASSLKGGAVSYNEQFFGPGTRLTVL.

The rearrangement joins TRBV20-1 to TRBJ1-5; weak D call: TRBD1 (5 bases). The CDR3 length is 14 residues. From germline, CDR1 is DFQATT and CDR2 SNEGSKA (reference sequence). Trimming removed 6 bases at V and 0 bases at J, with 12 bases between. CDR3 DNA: TGCAGTGCAAAGACAGCAAATAGCAATCAGCCCCAGCATTTT. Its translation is CSAKTANSNQPQHF.

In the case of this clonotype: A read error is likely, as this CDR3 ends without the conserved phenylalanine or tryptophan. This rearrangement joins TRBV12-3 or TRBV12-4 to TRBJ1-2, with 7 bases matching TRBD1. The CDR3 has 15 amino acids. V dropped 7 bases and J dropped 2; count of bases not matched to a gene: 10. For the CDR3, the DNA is TGTGCCAGCACCCTCGAGGGGGCGTACAACTATGGCTACACCCTC. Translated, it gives CASTLEGAYNYGYTL.

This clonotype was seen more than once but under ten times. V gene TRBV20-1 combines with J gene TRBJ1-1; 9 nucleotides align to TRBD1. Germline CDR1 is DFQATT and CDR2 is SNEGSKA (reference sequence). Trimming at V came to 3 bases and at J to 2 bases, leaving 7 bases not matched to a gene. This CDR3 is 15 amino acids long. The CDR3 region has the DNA TGCAGTGCTAGGCCCATACAGGGGGCAAACACTGAAGCTTTCTTT. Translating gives CSARPIQGANTEAFF.

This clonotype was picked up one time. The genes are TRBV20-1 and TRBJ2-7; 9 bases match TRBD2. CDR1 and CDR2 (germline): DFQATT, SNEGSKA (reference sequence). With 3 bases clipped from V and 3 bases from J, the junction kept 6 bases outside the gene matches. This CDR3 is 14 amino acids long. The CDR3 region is CSASPSGAIYEQYF. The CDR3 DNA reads TGCAGTGCTAGCCCTAGCGGGGCCATCTACGAGCAGTACTTC.